The 24 T cell receptor beta chains in this list originate from one sample, sequenced in a study of blood T cell repertoires in COVID-19. The repertoire was sequenced with immunoSEQ multiplex PCR; TCRdb's copy has only in-frame clones and lacks some. The table lists 250,000 to 350,000 clones, approximately 92% of them singletons. Sequencing was performed on PBMCs or T cells enriched from blood (not recorded which). Receptor source: a woman younger than 30 who had recovered from COVID-19.

This rearrangement joins TRBV28 to TRBJ1-5; possible D gene TRBD1, 5 bases. V was shortened by 7 bases and J by 6 bases, with 13 bases between the two germline ends. The CDR3 has 13 amino acids. CDR1 and CDR2 (germline): MDHEN, SYDVKM. Written as DNA, the CDR3 is TGTGCCAGCACCTTGGGGCGGCGTCAGCCCCAGCATTTT. Protein: CASTLGRRQPQHF.

The chain carries TRBV27 and TRBJ2-7; 9 nucleotides line up with TRBD1. The CDR3 spans 14 residues. Trimming took 5 bases from V and 3 from J; bases not matched to a gene: 5. The germline gives CDR1 MNHEY, CDR2 SMNVEV (reference sequence). The CDR3 nucleotides are TGTGCCAGCAGTGTCCCGGGACAGGGCTACGAGCAGTACTTC. Translated: CASSVPGQGYEQYF.

The chain joins TRBV10-2 to TRBJ1-4, with D tentatively TRBD1 (6 bases). CDR3 length equals 14 residues. CDR1 WSHSY and CDR2 SAAADI come from the germline V gene. With 0 bases removed from V and 7 bases from J, the gap between germline ends came to 9 bases. The CDR3 loop is CASSESGGAEKLFF. For the CDR3, the DNA is TGCGCCAGCAGTGAGTCGGGGGGGGCTGAAAAACTGTTTTTT.

The CDR3 DNA follows: TGTGCCAGTAGTACTGACAGGGCGGAATATTCACCCCTCCACTTT. Amino acid sequence: CASSTDRAEYSPLHF. The chain recombines TRBV19 with TRBJ1-6; 7 positions match TRBD1. V dropped 4 bases and J dropped 8; count of bases not matched to a gene: 8. This CDR3 contains 15 residues. Looked up from germline, CDR1 is LNHDA and CDR2 is SQIVND (reference sequence).

The V call is TRBV7-9, the J call TRBJ2-2, with D possibly matching TRBD1 (6 bases). The CDR3 runs 15 residues. The V end lost 5 bases, the J end lost 4 bases, and 14 bases lay between the germline ends. Germline CDR1 SEHNR, CDR2 FQNEAQ (reference sequence). The CDR3 region is CASSKSGAGTGELFF. In DNA form, the CDR3 reads TGTGCCAGCAGCAAGTCAGGGGCTGGCACCGGGGAGCTGTTTTTT.

V and J are TRBV5-1 and TRBJ1-2, with 7 bases identical to TRBD1. The CDR3 is made up of 17 amino acids. Germline CDR1 SGHRS, CDR2 YFSETQ. V lost 2 bases, J lost 0 bases, and 10 bases stayed unmatched. In DNA form, the CDR3 reads TGCGCCAGCAGCTTCCGACAGGGCGATAACCCTAACTATGGCTACACCTTC. Translating gives CASSFRQGDNPNYGYTF.

The rearrangement links TRBV12-3 or TRBV12-4 to TRBJ2-3; the D is unclear. The germline V and J ends were trimmed by 5 bases and 4 bases, with 4 bases remaining between them. The CDR3 covers 11 residues. In nucleotides, the CDR3 is TGTGCCAGCAGTAGCTCAGATACGCAGTATTTT. Its translation: CASSSSDTQYF.

This clone was counted a single time. The V gene is TRBV5-1, the J gene TRBJ1-1; 9 bases agree with TRBD1. V shed 4 bases and J 2 bases; nucleotides not matched to a gene: 6. The CDR3 is made up of 15 amino acids. Germline CDR1 reads SGHRS; CDR2 reads YFSETQ. CDR3 sequence reads: CASSIIQGANTEAFF. Written as DNA, the CDR3 is TGCGCCAGCAGCATCATACAGGGGGCCAACACTGAAGCTTTCTTT.

The V gene is TRBV7-9, the J gene TRBJ1-2, with 9 bases fitting TRBD1. The CDR3 spans 15 residues. V lost 4 bases to trimming and J lost 5 bases; unmatched junction nucleotides: 8. CDR1 and CDR2 from the germline V gene are SEHNR and FQNEAQ (reference sequence). Here the CDR3 DNA reads TGTGCCAGCAGCTCTGGGGACAGGGTGTTTTATGGCTACACCTTC. This encodes CASSSGDRVFYGYTF. Variable domain in full (rest from reference TRBV7-9 and TRBJ1-2): DTGVSQNPRHKITKRGQNVTFRCDPISEHNRLYWYRQTLGQGPEFLTYFQNEAQLEKSRLLSDRFSAERPKGSFSTLEIQRTEQGDSAMYLCASSSGDRVFYGYTFGSGTRLTVV.

V usage is TRBV3-1 (or the pseudogene TRBV3-2) and J usage is TRBJ1-5; D not resolved. V lost 0 bases, J lost 6 bases, and 9 bases lay in between. Germline V gene data show CDR1 as LGHDT and CDR2 as YNNKEL (reference sequence). CDR3 length: 14 residues. The CDR3 protein is CASSQDGTSQPQHF. For the CDR3, the DNA is TGTGCCAGCAGCCAAGATGGCACAAGTCAGCCCCAGCATTTT.

The chain uses TRBV19 and TRBJ2-3; D might be TRBD1 (5 bases). CDR1 and CDR2 (germline): LNHDA, SQIVND (reference sequence). Trimming cost V 9 bases and J 0 bases, with 10 bases left between them. The CDR3 has 13 residues. DNA for the CDR3: TGTGCCAGCTTTGACAGCAGCACAGATACGCAGTATTTT. This codes for CASFDSSTDTQYF.

V is TRBV6-5 and J is TRBJ2-7, with 10 positions matching TRBD1. The CDR3 runs 15 residues. With 3 bases clipped from V and 3 bases from J, the junction kept 5 bases outside the gene matches. Germline values: CDR1 MNHEY, CDR2 SVGAGI. CDR3 nucleotide sequence: TGTGCCAGCAGTTATTCCGGGACAGGGGTCTACGAGCAGTACTTC. It yields the protein CASSYSGTGVYEQYF.

V usage is TRBV6-5 and J usage is TRBJ1-6; D unresolved. V lost 6 bases, J lost 2 bases, and 8 bases lay in between. The length of the CDR3 is 14 residues. Germline V gives CDR1 MNHEY, CDR2 SVGAGI. CDR3 protein: CASRRRPYNSPLHF. The DNA for the CDR3 is TGTGCCAGCAGGAGGCGCCCCTATAATTCACCCCTCCACTTT.

The chain uses TRBV18 and TRBJ1-1, with D perhaps TRBD1 (5 bases). The CDR3 totals 16 residues. Germline V lookup: CDR1 KGHSH, CDR2 LQKENI. Trimming shortened V by 4 bases and J by 7 bases, and 22 bases separated the two germline ends. DNA for the CDR3: TGTGCCAGCTCACGGGTCTTGGGGGGATTTTACGTTGAAGCTTTCTTT. It yields the protein CASSRVLGGFYVEAFF. Drawing the rest from reference TRBV18 and TRBJ1-1, the complete variable domain is NAGVMQNPRHLVRRRGQEARLRCSPMKGHSHVYWYRQLPEEGLKFMVYLQKENIIDESGMPKERFSAEFPKEGPSILRIQQVVRGDSAAYFCASSRVLGGFYVEAFFGQGTRLTVV.

This rearrangement joins TRBV25-1 to TRBJ2-2; TRBD2 might be the D (6 bases). Germline lookup yields CDR1 MGHDK and CDR2 SYGVNS. The length of the CDR3 is 15 residues. The V gene lost 4 bases and the J gene lost 3 bases, with 12 bases spanning the gap. The chain's CDR3 is CASSAFWGDTGELFF. Here the CDR3 DNA reads TGTGCCAGCAGTGCCTTTTGGGGGGACACCGGGGAGCTGTTTTTT.

CDR3 DNA sequence: TGTGCCAGCAGCTTGGCAGGGGGAATGGCCAAAAACATTCAGTACTTC. It yields the protein CASSLAGGMAKNIQYF. The chain combines TRBV5-6 with TRBJ2-4, with 7 bases that match TRBD1. The germline V gene has CDR1 SGHDT and CDR2 YYEEEE. The V segment lost 0 bases and the J segment 1 base; nucleotides outside the gene matches: 4. The CDR3 has 16 residues.

This clone was counted a few times. In DNA form, the CDR3 reads TGTGCCAGCTCACTAGACAGGGCCGAACAGCCCCAGCATTTT. As protein: CASSLDRAEQPQHF. The V gene is TRBV18, the J gene TRBJ1-5; 7 nucleotides line up with TRBD1. Germline values: CDR1 KGHSH, CDR2 LQKENI. V lost 4 bases and J lost 7; bases outside the gene matches: 7. The CDR3 is 14 amino acids.

This clone was recorded once. The chain uses TRBV5-1 and TRBJ2-7; TRBD1 is a possible D gene (6 bases). Trimming cost V 3 bases and J 2 bases, with 15 bases left between them. This CDR3 comprises 15 residues. CDR1 and CDR2 (germline): SGHRS, YFSETQ. In DNA form, the CDR3 reads TGCGCCAGCAGCTCCCTGGACAGTCTCACCTACGAGCAGTACTTC. This encodes CASSSLDSLTYEQYF.

J is TRBJ1-5 and V is TRBV28, with 7 bases aligning to TRBD1. J gave up 4 bases and V 7 bases, and 10 bases lay outside the gene matches. The length of the CDR3 is 15 residues. Germline assignment: CDR1 MDHEN and CDR2 SYDVKM. In nucleotides, the CDR3 is TGTGCCAGCACCCCTCGACAGGGCTGGAATCAGCCCCAGCATTTT. Amino acid sequence: CASTPRQGWNQPQHF.

The rearrangement joins TRBV28 to TRBJ1-2; tentatively, D is TRBD1 (5 bases). The germline gives CDR1 MDHEN, CDR2 SYDVKM. The germline V and J ends were trimmed by 5 bases and 1 base, with 11 bases remaining between them. The CDR3 contains 14 residues. The CDR3 sequence is CASSRRGINYGYTF. In DNA form, the CDR3 reads TGTGCCAGCAGTAGGAGGGGTATTAACTATGGCTACACCTTC.

The chain combines TRBV6-1 with TRBJ2-2; 7 positions match TRBD2. Germline assignment: CDR1 MNHNS and CDR2 SASEGT. Trimming at V came to 3 bases and at J to 8 bases, leaving 6 bases not matched to a gene. CDR3 size: 14 residues. CDR3 loop: CASSEPGLGGELFF. Written as DNA, the CDR3 is TGTGCCAGCAGTGAGCCTGGACTAGGAGGGGAGCTGTTTTTT.

This chain joins TRBV9 and TRBJ1-1, with 9 bases lining up with TRBD1. Trimming cost V 3 bases and J 1 base; bases outside gene matches: 1. The CDR3 runs to 14 residues. Germline V gives CDR1 SGDLS, CDR2 YYNGEE. The CDR3, as DNA: TGTGCCAGCAGCGCGACAGGGGGGAACACTGAAGCTTTCTTT. The encoded protein is CASSATGGNTEAFF.

The rearrangement uses TRBV25-1 and TRBJ1-1; D might be TRBD1 (5 bases). V was cut by 6 bases and J by 5 bases, with 13 bases left in between. The CDR3 loop spans 13 amino acids. The germline gives CDR1 MGHDK, CDR2 SYGVNS. The CDR3 DNA is TGTGCCAGCAGCGAGCGGGGGAAGACTGAAGCTTTCTTT. This encodes CASSERGKTEAFF. Based on the CDR3 plus reference TRBV25-1 and TRBJ1-1, the full variable domain is EADIYQTPRYLVIGTGKKITLECSQTMGHDKMYWYQQDPGMELHLIHYSYGVNSTEKGDLSSESTVSRIRTEHFPLTLESARPSHTSQYLCASSERGKTEAFFGQGTRLTVV.

The chain couples TRBV5-5 to TRBJ2-5, with unresolved D. The CDR3 has 16 amino acids. Germline V gene data show CDR1 as SGHKS and CDR2 as YYEKEE (reference sequence). Trimming cost V 7 bases and J 5 bases, with 24 bases left between them. The CDR3 here is CASSLTPASDMETQYF. The CDR3 DNA reads TGTGCCAGCTCCTTGACACCGGCATCCGATATGGAGACCCAGTACTTC.